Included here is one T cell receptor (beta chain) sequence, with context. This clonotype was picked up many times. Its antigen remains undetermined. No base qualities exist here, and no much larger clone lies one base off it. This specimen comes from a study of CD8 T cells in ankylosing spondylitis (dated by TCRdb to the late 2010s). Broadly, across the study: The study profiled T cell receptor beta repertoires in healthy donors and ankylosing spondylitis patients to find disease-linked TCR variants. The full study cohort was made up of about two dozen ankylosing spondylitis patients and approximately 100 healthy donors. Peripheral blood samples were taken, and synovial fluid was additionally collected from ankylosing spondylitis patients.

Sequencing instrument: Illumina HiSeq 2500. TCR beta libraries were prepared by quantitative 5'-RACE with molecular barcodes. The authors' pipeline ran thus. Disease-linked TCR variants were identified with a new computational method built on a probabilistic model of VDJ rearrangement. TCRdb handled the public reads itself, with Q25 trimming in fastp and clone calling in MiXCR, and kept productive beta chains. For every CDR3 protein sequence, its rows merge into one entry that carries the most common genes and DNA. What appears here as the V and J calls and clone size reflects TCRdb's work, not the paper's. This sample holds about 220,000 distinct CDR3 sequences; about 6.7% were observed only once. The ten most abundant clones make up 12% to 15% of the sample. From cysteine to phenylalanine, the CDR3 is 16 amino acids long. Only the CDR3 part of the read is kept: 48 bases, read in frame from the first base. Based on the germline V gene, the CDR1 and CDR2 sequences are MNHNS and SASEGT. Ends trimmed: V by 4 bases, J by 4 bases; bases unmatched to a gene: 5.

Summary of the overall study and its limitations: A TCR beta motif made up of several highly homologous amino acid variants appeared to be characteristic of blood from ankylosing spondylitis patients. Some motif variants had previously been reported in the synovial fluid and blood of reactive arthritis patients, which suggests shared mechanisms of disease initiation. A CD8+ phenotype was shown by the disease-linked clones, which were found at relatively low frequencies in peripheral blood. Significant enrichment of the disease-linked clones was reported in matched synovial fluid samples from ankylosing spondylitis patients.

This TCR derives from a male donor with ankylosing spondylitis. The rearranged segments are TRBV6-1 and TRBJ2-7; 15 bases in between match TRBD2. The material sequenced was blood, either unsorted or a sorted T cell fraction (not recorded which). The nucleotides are TGTGCCAGCAGTGCAGGACTAGCGGGAGGGCTTTACGAGCAGTACTTC. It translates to CASSAGLAGGLYEQYF.